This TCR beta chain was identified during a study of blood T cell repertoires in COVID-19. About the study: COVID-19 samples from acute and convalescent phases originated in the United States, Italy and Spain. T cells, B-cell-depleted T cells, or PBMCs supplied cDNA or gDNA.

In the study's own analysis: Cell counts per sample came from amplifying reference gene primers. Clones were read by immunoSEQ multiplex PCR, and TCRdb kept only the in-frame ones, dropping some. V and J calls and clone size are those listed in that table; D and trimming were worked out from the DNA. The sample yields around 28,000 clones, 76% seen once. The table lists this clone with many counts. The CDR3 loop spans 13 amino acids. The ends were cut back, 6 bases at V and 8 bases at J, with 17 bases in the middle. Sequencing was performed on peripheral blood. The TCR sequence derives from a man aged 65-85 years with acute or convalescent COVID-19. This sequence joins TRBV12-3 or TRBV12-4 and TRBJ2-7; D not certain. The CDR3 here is CASRRTFSEKQYF. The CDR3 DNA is TGTGCCAGCAGACGCACCTTTTCGGAGAAGCAGTACTTC.